The text below deals with one T cell receptor (beta chain). These data originate in a study of blood T cell repertoires in COVID-19. Study background: COVID-19 samples collected from the United States, Italy and Spain covered acute and convalescent phases. The cDNA or gDNA used as material had been derived from T cells, B-cell-depleted T cells, or PBMCs.

Germline V gene sequence: CDR1 SNHLY, CDR2 FYNNEI. The ends lost 6 bases at V and 0 bases at J; junction bases unmatched: 14. The CDR3 is made up of 17 amino acids. Using immunoSEQ multiplex PCR, the repertoire was profiled, and TCRdb retains in-frame clones only, with some absent. The sample records approximately 100,000 clones, over 80% being singletons. The sample consisted of peripheral blood. This sequence originates from a middle-aged man with acute or convalescent COVID-19. The chain joins TRBV2 to TRBJ2-7; 7 bases agree with TRBD1. CDR3 in DNA: TGTGCCAGCAGATACCCCCGGGACAGTCTAACCTCCTACGAGCAGTACTTC. As protein: CASRYPRDSLTSYEQYF.